Presented here are 6 T cell receptor beta chains from one specimen sequenced in a study of T cell responses to AZD1222 COVID-19 vaccine. Some clones are missing from TCRdb's copy, which holds only in-frame ones; the method was immunoSEQ multiplex PCR. The repertoire holds 110,000 to 150,000 clones, with 85% to 95% as singletons. The material was peripheral blood, obtained on day 0 of AZD1222 vaccination. These receptors were obtained from an adult in good health.

The chain combines TRBV4-2 with TRBJ1-1, with D unresolved. The V gene lost 4 bases and the J gene lost 3 bases, with 9 bases spanning the gap. Per germline, CDR1 LGHNA and CDR2 YNFKEQ. The CDR3 is 13 amino acids. Here the CDR3 reads CASSLQEDTEAFF. The CDR3 DNA reads as TGTGCCAGCAGCCTTCAAGAGGACACTGAAGCTTTCTTT.

This rearrangement joins TRBV30 to TRBJ1-2; D might be TRBD1 (6 bases). Germline-derived CDR1 and CDR2 are GTSNPN and SVGIG (reference sequence). V was trimmed by 8 bases and J by 1 base, leaving 14 bases between them. The CDR3 spans 13 residues. The CDR3 sequence is CARGGSGNYGYTF. In DNA form, the CDR3 reads TGTGCCCGAGGGGGTAGTGGTAACTATGGCTACACCTTC.

The V gene is TRBV20-1, the J gene TRBJ1-1; no reliable D call. CDR3 length: 13 residues. Germline CDR1 is DFQATT and CDR2 is SNEGSKA (reference sequence). Trimming pared 3 bases from V and 4 bases from J, leaving 12 bases between. In DNA, the CDR3 is TGCAGTGCTAGTCACATCGTCTCCACTGAAGCTTTCTTT. Translating it yields CSASHIVSTEAFF.

The rearrangement links TRBV4-2 to TRBJ1-2; D remains unclear. Germline V gives CDR1 LGHNA, CDR2 YNFKEQ. V gave up 7 bases and J gave up 0 bases, with 18 bases separating them. This CDR3 has 16 amino acids. DNA for the CDR3: TGTGCCAGCAATGAGGGCTCCGTCGATTCTAACTATGGCTACACCTTC. As protein: CASNEGSVDSNYGYTF.

This chain uses TRBV18 with TRBJ1-2; D may be TRBD1 (6 bases). The CDR3 is 13 residues long. Germline assignment: CDR1 KGHSH and CDR2 LQKENI. V shed 2 bases and J shed 2 bases, with 6 bases lying between them. This chain's CDR3 is CASSPGQNYGYTF. CDR3 nucleotide sequence: TGTGCCAGCTCACCAGGACAGAACTATGGCTACACCTTC.

J is TRBJ2-1 and V is TRBV19; no reliable D call. CDR3 size: 12 residues. V lost 10 bases, J lost 11 bases, and 18 bases lay in between. The germline gives CDR1 LNHDA, CDR2 SQIVND (reference sequence). Here the CDR3 reads CATSTGSAKQFF. CDR3 in DNA: TGTGCCACCTCAACCGGGTCAGCCAAGCAGTTCTTC.